This section outlines one T cell receptor (beta chain) sequence together with its context. The antigen remains unidentified. A second PCR, run for roughly 6 to 11 cycles, used a sample-barcoded 5' primer plus a J-beta primer mix. TCRdb redid the calling of the 5' RACE reads with MiXCR, one entry per CDR3 protein. Seen here are about 800,000 distinct CDR3 sequences, more than 45% observed once, and the top ten hold approximately 20%. The CDR3 spans 13 residues. Between the trimmed V and J ends, which lost 3 bases and 9 bases, there was a span of 15 bases. In germline, CDR1 is DFQATT, CDR2 SNEGSKA (reference sequence). This sample was included in a study of blood T cells in healthy people across ages. Each donor had 9 to 10 milliliters of peripheral blood drawn. In each sample, at least 7 million PBMCs were isolated. The extraction recovered at least 5.5 micrograms of total RNA per sample. General observations from the study: Donors of long life had a larger count of naive CD4+ cells and greater diversity than aged donors.

This chain connects TRBV20-1 to TRBJ1-5; D remains unclear. The sequence was obtained from a man aged 30 to 45 in good health. The specimen was blood. The CDR3 protein is CSASGASTLPQHF. CDR3 in DNA: TGCAGTGCTAGCGGTGCCTCTACACTGCCCCAGCATTTT.